The 11 T cell receptor beta chains reported below all come from one sample, sequenced in a study of shared clonotypes between healthy human individuals. The protocol was immunoSEQ multiplex PCR, while the TCRdb copy is restricted to in-frame clones and leaves out a portion. The sample lists 2 million to 2.5 million clones; around 96% were seen once. Terminally differentiated effector memory CD45RA+ cells were left out of the naive CD8 fraction, which was CD45RO-negative and positively selected for CCR7. Sequences were obtained from naive CD8+ T cells sorted from blood. Every receptor here comes from a young man in good health.

This clone occurred once. Other nucleotide sequences from this sample produce the same CDR3. V is TRBV11-2 and J is TRBJ2-7; TRBD1 matches 10 bases. The CDR3 sequence is 15 residues long. Germline-derived CDR1 and CDR2 are SGHAT and FQNNGV. Losses at the gene ends were 1 base for V and 1 base for J; bases not matched to a gene: 1. CDR3 sequence reads: CASSLGTGGSYEQYF. For the CDR3, the DNA is TGTGCCAGCAGCTTAGGGACAGGGGGTTCCTACGAGCAGTACTTC.

Concerning this clone: Other DNA sequences in this sample translate to the same CDR3. The chain links TRBV19 to TRBJ2-2; D gene uncertain. V lost 3 bases, J lost 0 bases, and 5 bases lay in between. The CDR3 has 14 amino acids. Germline CDR1 reads LNHDA; CDR2 reads SQIVND (reference sequence). The CDR3 spells CASSIGSNTGELFF. CDR3 in DNA: TGTGCCAGTAGTATCGGATCGAACACCGGGGAGCTGTTTTTT.

Regarding this clone: The same CDR3 also results from other DNA sequences found in this sample. V and J are TRBV5-4 and TRBJ2-3, with 13 positions matching TRBD2. This CDR3 contains 16 residues. In germline, CDR1 is SGHNT, CDR2 YYREEE (reference sequence). The V gene end was trimmed by 2 bases and the J gene end by 3 bases; junction bases not matched to a gene: 3. The CDR3 DNA sequence: TGTGCCAGCAGCTTCGGACTAGCGGGAGTGACAGATACGCAGTATTTT. It yields the protein CASSFGLAGVTDTQYF.

The chain has TRBV7-2 and TRBJ2-4; D is undetermined. This CDR3 region has 13 residues. Germline V lookup: CDR1 SGHTA, CDR2 FQGNSA. Trimming shortened V by 1 base and J by 8 bases, and 9 bases separated the two germline ends. CDR3 sequence: CASSLVYGDIQYF. As DNA, the CDR3 is TGTGCCAGCAGCTTAGTTTATGGGGACATTCAGTACTTC.

The chain recombines TRBV5-1 with TRBJ2-7; 8 nucleotides match TRBD2. Germline V gives CDR1 SGHRS, CDR2 YFSETQ. V shed 5 bases and J 0 bases; nucleotides not matched to a gene: 7. This CDR3 has 15 residues. The CDR3 DNA reads as TGCGCCAGCAGAGAATTTAGCGGGACCTCCTACGAGCAGTACTTC. The encoded protein is CASREFSGTSYEQYF.

This chain uses TRBV6-5 with TRBJ2-5; D possibly corresponds to TRBD2 (5 bases). This CDR3 region has 13 residues. The V end lost 3 bases, the J end lost 9 bases, and 14 bases lay between the germline ends. The germline V gene encodes CDR1 MNHEY and CDR2 SVGAGI. The CDR3 nucleotides read TGTGCCAGCAGTTATGGGCGAGGGTGGGCCCAGTACTTC. Translated: CASSYGRGWAQYF.

This chain uses TRBV7-6 with TRBJ2-7; D is ambiguous. The germline gives CDR1 SGHVS, CDR2 FNYEAQ. The CDR3 runs 12 residues. Trimming shortened V by 5 bases and J by 5 bases, and 10 bases separated the two germline ends. The CDR3 nucleotides are TGTGCCAGCAGCCCCGACTCGGACGAGCAGTACTTC. This gives the protein CASSPDSDEQYF.

The DNA of the CDR3 is TGCGCCAGCAGCCAAGGAATGGCAGGACTTGATGGCTACACCTTC. Protein sequence: CASSQGMAGLDGYTF. The V and J genes are TRBV4-3 and TRBJ1-2, with no clear D. The CDR3 totals 15 residues. V gave up 1 base and J gave up 6 bases, with 15 bases separating them. Germline V lookup: CDR1 LGHNA, CDR2 YSLEER.

The CDR3 loop is CASSQVRTSTDTQYF. CDR3 DNA sequence: TGCGCCAGCAGCCAGGTCCGTACTAGCACAGATACGCAGTATTTT. This chain joins TRBV4-1 and TRBJ2-3; D gene unclear. The V end was cut by 3 bases, the J end by 0 bases, with 10 bases between. The CDR3 sequence is 15 residues long. Per the germline V gene, CDR1 is MGHRA and CDR2 is YSYEKL.

Regarding this clone: Other DNA sequences in this specimen translate into the identical CDR3. The chain recombines TRBV13 with TRBJ1-1; D is perhaps TRBD1 (5 bases). This CDR3 has 12 residues. V lost 3 bases to trimming and J lost 5 bases, with 7 bases between them. CDR1 is PRHDT and CDR2 is FYEKMQ in the germline V gene (reference sequence). This CDR3 is CASSFRGTEAFF. The CDR3 bases are TGTGCCAGCAGCTTTCGGGGGACTGAAGCTTTCTTT. The whole variable domain, remainder taken from reference TRBV13 and TRBJ1-1, is AAGVIQSPRHLIKEKRETATLKCYPIPRHDTVYWYQQGPGQDPQFLISFYEKMQSDKGSIPDRFSAQQFSDYHSELNMSSLELGDSALYFCASSFRGTEAFFGQGTRLTVV.

The chain carries TRBV11-2 and TRBJ2-5; 10 bases map to TRBD2. J gave up 1 base and V 5 bases, and 7 bases lay outside the gene matches. The CDR3 has 16 residues. The germline V gene has CDR1 SGHAT and CDR2 FQNNGV. The CDR3 here is CASSPGLADLQETQYF. In nucleotides, the CDR3 is TGTGCCAGCAGCCCCGGACTAGCGGACCTCCAAGAGACCCAGTACTTC.